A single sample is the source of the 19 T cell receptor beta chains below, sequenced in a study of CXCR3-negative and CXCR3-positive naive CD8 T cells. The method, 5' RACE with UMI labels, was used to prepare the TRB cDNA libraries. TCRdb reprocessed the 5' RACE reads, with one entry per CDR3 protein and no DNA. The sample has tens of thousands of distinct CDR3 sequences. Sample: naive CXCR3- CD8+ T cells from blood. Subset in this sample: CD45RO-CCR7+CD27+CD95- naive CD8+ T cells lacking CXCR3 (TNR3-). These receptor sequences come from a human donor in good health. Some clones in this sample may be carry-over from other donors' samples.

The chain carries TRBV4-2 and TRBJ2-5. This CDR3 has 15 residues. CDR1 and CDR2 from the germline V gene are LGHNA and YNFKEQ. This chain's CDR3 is CASSQDSRYQETQYF.

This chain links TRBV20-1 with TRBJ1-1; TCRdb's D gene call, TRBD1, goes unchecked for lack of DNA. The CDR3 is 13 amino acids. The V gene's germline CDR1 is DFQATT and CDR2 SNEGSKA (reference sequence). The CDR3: CSARGDRDFEAFF.

This chain's CDR3 is CASEGRGGYNEQFF. This chain connects TRBV12-3 or TRBV12-4 to TRBJ2-1; without DNA, the TCRdb call of TRBD2 cannot be checked. This CDR3 spans 14 amino acids.

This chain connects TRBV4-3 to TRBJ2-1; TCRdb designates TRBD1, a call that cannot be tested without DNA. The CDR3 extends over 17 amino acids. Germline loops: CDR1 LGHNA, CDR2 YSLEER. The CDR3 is CPSSQVRDGTSYNEQFF.

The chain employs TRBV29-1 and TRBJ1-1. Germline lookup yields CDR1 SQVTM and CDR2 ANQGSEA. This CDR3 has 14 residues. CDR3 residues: CSALGRQGNTEAFF.

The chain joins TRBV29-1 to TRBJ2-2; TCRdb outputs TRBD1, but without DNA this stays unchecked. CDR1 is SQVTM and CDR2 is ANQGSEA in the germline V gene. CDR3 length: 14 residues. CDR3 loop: CSVEEGRDTGELFF.

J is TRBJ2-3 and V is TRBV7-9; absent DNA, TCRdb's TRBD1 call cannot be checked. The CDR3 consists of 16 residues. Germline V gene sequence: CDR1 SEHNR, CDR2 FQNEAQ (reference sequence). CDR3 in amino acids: CASSPRLGSSTDTQYF.

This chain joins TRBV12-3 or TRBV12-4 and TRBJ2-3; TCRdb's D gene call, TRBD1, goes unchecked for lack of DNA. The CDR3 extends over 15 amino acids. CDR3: CASSSRDGHTDTQYF.

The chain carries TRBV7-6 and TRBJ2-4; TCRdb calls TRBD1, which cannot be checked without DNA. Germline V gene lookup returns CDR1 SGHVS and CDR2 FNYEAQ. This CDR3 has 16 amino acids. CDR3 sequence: CASSIGPGTGVVIQYF.

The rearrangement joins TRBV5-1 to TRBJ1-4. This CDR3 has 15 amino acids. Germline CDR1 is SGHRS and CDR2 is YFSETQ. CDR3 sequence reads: CASSVGQLIYEKLFF. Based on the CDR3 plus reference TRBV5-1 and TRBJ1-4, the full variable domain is KAGVTQTPRYLIKTRGQQVTLSCSPISGHRSVSWYQQTPGQGLQFLFEYFSETQRNKGNFPGRFSGRQFSNSRSEMNVSTLELGDSALYLCASSVGQLIYEKLFFGSGTQLSVL.

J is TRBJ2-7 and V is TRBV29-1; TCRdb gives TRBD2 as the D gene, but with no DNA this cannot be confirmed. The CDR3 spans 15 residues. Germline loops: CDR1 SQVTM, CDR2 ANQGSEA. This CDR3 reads CSVWTSGTTSYEQYF.

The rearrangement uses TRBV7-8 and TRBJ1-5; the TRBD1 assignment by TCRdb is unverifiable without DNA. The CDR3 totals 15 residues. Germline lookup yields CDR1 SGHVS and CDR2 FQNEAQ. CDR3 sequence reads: CASSLVDSSNQPQHF. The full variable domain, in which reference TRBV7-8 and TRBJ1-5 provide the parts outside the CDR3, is GAGVSQSPRYKVAKRGQDVALRCDPISGHVSLFWYQQALGQGPEFLTYFQNEAQLDKSGLPSDRFFAERPEGSVSTLKIQRTQQEDSAVYLCASSLVDSSNQPQHFGDGTRLSIL.

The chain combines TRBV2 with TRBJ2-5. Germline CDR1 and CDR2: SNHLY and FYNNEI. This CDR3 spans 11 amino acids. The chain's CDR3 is CASRKGETQYF.

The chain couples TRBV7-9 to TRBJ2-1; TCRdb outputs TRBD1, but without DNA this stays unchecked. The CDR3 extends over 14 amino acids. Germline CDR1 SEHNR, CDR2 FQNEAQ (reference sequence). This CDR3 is CASSFGTGSNEQFF.

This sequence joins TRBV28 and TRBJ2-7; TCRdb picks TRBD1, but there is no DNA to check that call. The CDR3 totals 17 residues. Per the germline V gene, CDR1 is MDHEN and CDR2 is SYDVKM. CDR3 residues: CASSLAGTGGKLYEQYF.

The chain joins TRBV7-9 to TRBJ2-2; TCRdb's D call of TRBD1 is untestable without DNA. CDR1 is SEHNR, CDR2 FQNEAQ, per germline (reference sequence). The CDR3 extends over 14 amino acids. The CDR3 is CASSGQGRGGELFF. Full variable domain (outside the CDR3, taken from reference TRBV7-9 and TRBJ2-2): DTGVSQNPRHKITKRGQNVTFRCDPISEHNRLYWYRQTLGQGPEFLTYFQNEAQLEKSRLLSDRFSAERPKGSFSTLEIQRTEQGDSAMYLCASSGQGRGGELFFGEGSRLTVL.

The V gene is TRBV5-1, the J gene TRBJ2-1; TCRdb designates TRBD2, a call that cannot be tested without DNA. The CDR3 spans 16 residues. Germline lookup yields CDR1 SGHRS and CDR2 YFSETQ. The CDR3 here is CASSNYLAGPVDEQFF.

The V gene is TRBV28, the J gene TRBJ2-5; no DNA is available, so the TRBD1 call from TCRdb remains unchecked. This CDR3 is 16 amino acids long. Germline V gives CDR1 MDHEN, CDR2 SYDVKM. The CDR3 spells CASNQGGYGEQETQYF.

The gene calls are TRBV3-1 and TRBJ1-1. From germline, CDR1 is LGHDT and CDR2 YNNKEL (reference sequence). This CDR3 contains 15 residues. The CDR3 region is CASSQDSAGTNEAFF.